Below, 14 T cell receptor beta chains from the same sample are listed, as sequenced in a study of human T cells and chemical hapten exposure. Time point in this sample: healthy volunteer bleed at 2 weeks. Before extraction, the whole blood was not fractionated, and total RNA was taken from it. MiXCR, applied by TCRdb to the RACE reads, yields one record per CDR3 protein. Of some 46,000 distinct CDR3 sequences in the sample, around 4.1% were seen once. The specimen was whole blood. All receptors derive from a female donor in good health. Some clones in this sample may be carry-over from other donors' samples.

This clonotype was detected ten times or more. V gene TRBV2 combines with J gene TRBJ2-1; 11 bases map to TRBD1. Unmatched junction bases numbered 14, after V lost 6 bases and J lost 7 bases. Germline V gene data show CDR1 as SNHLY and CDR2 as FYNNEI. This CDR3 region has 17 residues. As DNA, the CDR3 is TGTGCCAGCAGCAATAGCGGTCCCGGACAGGGGGCGAATGAGCAGTTCTTC. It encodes CASSNSGPGQGANEQFF.

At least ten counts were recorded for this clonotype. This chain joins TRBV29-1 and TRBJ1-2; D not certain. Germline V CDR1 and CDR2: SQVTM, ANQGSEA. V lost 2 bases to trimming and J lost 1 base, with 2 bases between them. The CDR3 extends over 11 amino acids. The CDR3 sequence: CSVENNYGYTF. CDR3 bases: TGCAGCGTTGAAAATAACTATGGCTACACCTTC.

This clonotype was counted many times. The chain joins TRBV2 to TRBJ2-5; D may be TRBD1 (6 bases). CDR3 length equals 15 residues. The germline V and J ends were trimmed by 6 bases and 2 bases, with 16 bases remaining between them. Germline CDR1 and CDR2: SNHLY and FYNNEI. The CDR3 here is CASSRRGTLQETQYF. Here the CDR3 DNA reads TGTGCCAGCAGCCGCCGAGGGACACTACAAGAGACCCAGTACTTC.

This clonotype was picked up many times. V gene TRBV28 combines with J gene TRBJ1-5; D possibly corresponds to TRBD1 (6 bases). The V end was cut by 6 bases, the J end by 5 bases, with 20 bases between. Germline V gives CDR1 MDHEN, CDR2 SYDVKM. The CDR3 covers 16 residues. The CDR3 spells CASRPSGTMIDQPQHF. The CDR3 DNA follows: TGTGCCAGCAGACCTTCCGGGACAATGATCGATCAGCCCCAGCATTTT.

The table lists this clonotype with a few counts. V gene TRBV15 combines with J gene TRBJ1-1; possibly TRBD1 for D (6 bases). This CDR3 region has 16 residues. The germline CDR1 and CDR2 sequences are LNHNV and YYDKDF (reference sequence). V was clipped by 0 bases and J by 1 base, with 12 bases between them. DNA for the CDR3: TGTGCCACCAGCAGAGATTACCACAGGGCGAACACTGAAGCTTTCTTT. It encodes CATSRDYHRANTEAFF.

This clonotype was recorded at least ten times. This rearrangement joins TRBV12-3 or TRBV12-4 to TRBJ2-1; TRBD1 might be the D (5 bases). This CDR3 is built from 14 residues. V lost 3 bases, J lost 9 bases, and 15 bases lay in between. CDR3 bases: TGTGCCAGCAGTTTTGGGCAGGGAACGACTGAGCAGTTCTTC. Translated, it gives CASSFGQGTTEQFF.

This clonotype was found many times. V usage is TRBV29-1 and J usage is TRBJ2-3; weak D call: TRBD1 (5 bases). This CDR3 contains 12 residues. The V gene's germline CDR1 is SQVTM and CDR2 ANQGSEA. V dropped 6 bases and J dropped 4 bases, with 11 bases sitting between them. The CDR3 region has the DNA TGCAGCGTCGCCCAGGGTGCAGATACGCAGTATTTT. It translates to CSVAQGADTQYF.

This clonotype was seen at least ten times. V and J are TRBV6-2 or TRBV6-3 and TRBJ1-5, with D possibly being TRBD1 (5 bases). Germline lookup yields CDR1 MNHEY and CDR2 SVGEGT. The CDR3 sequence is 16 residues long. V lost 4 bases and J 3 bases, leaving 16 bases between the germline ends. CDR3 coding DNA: TGTGCCAGCAGTTGGGTTGGGGGACGTAACAATCAGCCCCAGCATTTT. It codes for CASSWVGGRNNQPQHF.

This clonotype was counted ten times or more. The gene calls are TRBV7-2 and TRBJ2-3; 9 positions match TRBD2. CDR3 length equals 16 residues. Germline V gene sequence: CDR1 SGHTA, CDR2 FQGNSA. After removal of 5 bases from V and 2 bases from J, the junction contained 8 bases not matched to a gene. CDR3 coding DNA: TGTGCCAGCAGCCAGCACCTAGCGGGGCTCACAGATACGCAGTATTTT. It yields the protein CASSQHLAGLTDTQYF.

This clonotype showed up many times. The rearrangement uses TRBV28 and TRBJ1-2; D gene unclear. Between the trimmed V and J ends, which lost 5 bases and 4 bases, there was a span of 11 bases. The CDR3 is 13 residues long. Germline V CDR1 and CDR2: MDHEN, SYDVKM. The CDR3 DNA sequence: TGTGCCAGCAGTGAGGAGAGCTCCTATGGCTACACCTTC. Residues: CASSEESSYGYTF.

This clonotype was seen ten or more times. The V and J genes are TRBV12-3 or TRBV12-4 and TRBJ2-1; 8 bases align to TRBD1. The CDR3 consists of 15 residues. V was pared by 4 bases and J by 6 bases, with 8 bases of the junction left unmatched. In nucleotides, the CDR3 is TGTGCCAGCAGTTCCGGACAGGGAAGGGGCAATGAGCAGTTCTTC. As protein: CASSSGQGRGNEQFF.

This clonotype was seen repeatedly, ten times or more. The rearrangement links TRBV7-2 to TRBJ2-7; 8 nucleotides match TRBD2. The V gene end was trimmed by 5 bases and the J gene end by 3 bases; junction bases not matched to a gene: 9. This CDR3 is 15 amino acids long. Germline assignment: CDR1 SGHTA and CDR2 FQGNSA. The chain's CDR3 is CASSTAGGQYYEQYF. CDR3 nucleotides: TGTGCCAGCAGCACCGCGGGGGGTCAATACTACGAGCAGTACTTC.

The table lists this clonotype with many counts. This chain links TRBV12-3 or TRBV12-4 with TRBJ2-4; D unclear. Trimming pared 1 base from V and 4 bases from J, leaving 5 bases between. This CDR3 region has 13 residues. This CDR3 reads CASSLDRKNIQYF. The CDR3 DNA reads TGTGCCAGCAGTTTAGACAGAAAAAACATTCAGTACTTC.

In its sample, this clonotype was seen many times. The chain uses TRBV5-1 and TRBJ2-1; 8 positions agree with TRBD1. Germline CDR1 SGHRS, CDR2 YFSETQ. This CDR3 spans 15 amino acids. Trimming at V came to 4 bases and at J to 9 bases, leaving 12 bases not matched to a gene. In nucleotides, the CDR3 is TGCGCCAGCAGCATTTTGACAGGGGAGGAAGGTGAGCAGTTCTTC. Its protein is CASSILTGEEGEQFF.